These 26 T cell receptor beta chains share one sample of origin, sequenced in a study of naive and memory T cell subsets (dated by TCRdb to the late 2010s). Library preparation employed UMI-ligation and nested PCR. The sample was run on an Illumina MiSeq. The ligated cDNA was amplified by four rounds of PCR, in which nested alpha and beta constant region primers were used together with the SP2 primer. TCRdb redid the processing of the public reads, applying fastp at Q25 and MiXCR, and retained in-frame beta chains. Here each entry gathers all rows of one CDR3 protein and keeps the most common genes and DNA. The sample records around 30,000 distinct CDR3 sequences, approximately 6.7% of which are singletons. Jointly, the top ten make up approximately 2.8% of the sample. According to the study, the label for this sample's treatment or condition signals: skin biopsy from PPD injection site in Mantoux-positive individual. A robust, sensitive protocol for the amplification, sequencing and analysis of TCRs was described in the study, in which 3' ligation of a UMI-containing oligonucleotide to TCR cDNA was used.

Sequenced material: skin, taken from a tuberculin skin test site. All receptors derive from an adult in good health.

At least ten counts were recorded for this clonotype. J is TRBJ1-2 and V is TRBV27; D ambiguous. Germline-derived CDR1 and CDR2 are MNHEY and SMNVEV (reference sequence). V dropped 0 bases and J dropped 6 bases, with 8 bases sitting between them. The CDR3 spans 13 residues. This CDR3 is CASSLSVENGYTF. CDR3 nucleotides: TGTGCCAGCAGTTTATCGGTGGAAAATGGCTACACCTTC.

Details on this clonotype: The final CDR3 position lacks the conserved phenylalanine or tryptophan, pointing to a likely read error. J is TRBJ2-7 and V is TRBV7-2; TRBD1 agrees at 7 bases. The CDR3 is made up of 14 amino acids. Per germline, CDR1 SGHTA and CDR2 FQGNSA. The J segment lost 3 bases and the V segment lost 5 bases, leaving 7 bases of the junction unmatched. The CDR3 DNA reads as TGTGCCAGCAGCGGAAACCGGGACAGCTACGAGCAGTACCTC. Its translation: CASSGNRDSYEQYL.

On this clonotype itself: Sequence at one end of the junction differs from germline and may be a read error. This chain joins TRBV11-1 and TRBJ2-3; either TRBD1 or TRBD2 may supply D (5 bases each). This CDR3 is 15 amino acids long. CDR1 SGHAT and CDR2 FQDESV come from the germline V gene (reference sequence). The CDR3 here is CAISDGTTGTDTQYF. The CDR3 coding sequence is TGTGCCATCAGCGACGGGACCACGGGCACAGATACGCAGTATTTT.

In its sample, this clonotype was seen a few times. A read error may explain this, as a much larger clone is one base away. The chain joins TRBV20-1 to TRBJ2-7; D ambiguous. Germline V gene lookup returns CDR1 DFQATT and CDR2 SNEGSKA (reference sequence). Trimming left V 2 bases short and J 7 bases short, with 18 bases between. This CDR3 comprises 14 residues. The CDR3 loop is CSARFPGLSIEQYF. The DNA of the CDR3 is TGCAGTGCTAGATTCCCGGGCCTCAGTATTGAGCAGTACTTC.

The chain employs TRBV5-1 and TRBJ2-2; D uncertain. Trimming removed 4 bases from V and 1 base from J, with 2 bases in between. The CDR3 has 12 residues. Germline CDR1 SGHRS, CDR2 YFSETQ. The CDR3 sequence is CASSENTGELFF. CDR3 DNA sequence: TGCGCCAGCAGCGAGAACACCGGGGAGCTGTTTTTT.

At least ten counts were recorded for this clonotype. The CDR3 sequence: CASSSDRTNYGYTF. The CDR3 DNA sequence: TGTGCCAGCAGTTCTGACAGAACTAACTATGGCTACACCTTC. The rearrangement joins TRBV27 to TRBJ1-2, with D possibly TRBD1 on 5 matching bases. From germline, CDR1 is MNHEY and CDR2 SMNVEV (reference sequence). Trimming pared 4 bases from V and 0 bases from J, leaving 9 bases between. This CDR3 spans 14 amino acids.

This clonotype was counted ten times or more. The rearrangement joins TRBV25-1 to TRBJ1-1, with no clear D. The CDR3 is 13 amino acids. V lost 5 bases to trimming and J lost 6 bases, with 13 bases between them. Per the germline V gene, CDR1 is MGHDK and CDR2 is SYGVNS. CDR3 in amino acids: CASSPGLVPEAFF. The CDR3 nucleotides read TGTGCCAGCAGTCCAGGTCTTGTACCTGAAGCTTTCTTT.

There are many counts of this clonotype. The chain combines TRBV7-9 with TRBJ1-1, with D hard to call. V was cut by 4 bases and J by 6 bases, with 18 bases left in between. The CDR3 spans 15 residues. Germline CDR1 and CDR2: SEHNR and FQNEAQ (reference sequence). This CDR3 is CASSSIGGSASEAFF. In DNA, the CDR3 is TGTGCCAGCAGCTCGATAGGAGGGTCGGCTTCTGAAGCTTTCTTT.

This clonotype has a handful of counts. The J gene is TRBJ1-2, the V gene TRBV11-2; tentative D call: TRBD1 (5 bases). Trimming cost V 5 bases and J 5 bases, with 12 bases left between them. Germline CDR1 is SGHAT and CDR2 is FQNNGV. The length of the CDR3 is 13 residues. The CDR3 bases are TGTGCCAGCAGCGGTTGGGGGGAATATGGCTACACCTTC. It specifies CASSGWGEYGYTF.

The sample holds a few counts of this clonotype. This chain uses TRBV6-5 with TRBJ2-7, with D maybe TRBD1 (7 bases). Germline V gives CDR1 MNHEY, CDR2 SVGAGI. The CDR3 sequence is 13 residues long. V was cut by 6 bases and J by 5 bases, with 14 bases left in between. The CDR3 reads CASRGTGEDEQYF. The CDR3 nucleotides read TGTGCCAGCAGAGGAACAGGGGAGGACGAGCAGTACTTC.

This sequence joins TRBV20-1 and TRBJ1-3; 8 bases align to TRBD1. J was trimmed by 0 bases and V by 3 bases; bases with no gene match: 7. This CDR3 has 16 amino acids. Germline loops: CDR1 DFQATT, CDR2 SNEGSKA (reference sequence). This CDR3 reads CSASNRGGSSGNTIYF. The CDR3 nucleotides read TGCAGTGCTAGCAACAGGGGGGGGAGCTCTGGAAACACCATATATTTT.

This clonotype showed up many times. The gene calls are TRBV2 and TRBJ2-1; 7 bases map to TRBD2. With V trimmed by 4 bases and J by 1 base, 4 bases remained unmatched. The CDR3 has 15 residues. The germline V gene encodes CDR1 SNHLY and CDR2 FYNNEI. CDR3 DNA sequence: TGTGCCAGCAGTGGGGGAGGGCTTTCCTACAATGAGCAGTTCTTC. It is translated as CASSGGGLSYNEQFF.

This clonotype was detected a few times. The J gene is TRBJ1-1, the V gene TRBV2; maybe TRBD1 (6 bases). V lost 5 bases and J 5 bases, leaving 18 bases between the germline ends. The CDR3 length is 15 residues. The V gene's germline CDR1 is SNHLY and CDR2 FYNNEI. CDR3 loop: CASSPKGGAGTEAFF. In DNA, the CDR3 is TGTGCCAGCAGTCCAAAGGGGGGCGCGGGAACTGAAGCTTTCTTT.

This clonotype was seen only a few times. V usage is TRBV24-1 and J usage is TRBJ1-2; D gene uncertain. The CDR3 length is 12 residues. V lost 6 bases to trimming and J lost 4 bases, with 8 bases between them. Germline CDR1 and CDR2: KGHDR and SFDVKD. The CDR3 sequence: CATSHDGYGYTF. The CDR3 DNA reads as TGTGCCACCAGTCACGACGGCTATGGCTACACCTTC.

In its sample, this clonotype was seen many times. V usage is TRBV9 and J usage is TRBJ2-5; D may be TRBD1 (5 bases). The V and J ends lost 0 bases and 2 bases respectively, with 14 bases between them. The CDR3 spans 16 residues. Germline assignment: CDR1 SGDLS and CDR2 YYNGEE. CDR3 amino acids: CASSVVMGPGQETQYF. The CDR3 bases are TGTGCCAGCAGCGTAGTCATGGGGCCAGGACAAGAGACCCAGTACTTC.

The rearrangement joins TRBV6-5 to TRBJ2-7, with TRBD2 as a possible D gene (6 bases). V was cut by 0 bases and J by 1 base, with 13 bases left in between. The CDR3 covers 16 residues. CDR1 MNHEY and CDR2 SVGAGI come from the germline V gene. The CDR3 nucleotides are TGTGCCAGCAGTTACTCGATGGTGGGGGGTTCCTACGAGCAGTACTTC. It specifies CASSYSMVGGSYEQYF.

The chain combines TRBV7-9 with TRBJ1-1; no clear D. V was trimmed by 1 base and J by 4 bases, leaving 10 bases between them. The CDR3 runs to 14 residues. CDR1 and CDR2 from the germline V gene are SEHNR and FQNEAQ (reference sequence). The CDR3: CASSLEGISTEAFF. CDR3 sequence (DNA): TGTGCCAGCAGCTTAGAAGGGATTTCCACTGAAGCTTTCTTT.

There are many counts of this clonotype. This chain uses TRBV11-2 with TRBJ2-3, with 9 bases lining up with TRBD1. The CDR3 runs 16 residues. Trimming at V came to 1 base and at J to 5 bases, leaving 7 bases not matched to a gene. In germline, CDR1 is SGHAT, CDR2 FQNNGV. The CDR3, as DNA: TGTGCCAGCAGCTTAGGTCGGACAGGGGTTGTAGATACGCAGTATTTT. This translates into CASSLGRTGVVDTQYF. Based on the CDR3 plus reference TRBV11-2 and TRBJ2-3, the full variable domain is EAGVAQSPRYKIIEKRQSVAFWCNPISGHATLYWYQQILGQGPKLLIQFQNNGVVDDSQLPKDRFSAERLKGVDSTLKIQPAKLEDSAVYLCASSLGRTGVVDTQYFGPGTRLTVL.

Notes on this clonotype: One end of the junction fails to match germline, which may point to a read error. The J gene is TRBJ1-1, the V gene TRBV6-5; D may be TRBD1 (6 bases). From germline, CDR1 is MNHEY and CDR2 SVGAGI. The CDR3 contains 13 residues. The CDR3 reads CANSNNKGGEAFF. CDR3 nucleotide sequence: TGTGCCAACAGTAACAACAAGGGGGGGGAAGCTTTCTTT.

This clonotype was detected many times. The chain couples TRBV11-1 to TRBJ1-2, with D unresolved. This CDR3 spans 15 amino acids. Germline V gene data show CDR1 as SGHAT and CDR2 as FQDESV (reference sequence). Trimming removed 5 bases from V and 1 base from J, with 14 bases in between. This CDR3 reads CASSPQPSDNYGYTF. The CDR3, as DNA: TGTGCCAGCAGCCCACAGCCCAGCGATAACTATGGCTACACCTTC.

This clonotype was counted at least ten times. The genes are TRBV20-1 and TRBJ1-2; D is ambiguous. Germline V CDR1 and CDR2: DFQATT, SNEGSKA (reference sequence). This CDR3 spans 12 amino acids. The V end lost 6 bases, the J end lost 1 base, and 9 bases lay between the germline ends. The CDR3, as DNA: TGCAGTGCCGGCGGGATTAACTATGGCTACACCTTC. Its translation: CSAGGINYGYTF.

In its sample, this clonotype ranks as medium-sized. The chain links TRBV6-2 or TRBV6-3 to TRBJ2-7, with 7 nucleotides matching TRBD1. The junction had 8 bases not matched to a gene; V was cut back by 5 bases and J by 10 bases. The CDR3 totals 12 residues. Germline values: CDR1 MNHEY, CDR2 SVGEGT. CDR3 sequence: CASSIDRVTQYF. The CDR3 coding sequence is TGTGCCAGCAGTATCGACAGGGTAACACAGTACTTC.

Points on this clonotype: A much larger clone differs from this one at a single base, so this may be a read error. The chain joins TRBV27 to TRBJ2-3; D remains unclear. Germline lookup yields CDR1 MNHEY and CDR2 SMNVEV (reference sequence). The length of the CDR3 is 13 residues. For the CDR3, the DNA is TGTACCAGCAGTTCAAGTTTGGGGGATACGCAGTATTTT. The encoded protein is CTSSSSLGDTQYF.

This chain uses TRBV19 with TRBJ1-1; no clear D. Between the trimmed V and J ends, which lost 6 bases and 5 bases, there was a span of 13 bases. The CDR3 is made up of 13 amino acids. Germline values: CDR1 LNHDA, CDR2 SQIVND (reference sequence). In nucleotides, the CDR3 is TGTGCCAGTAGGACCAGGTCAAGAACTGAAGCTTTCTTT. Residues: CASRTRSRTEAFF.

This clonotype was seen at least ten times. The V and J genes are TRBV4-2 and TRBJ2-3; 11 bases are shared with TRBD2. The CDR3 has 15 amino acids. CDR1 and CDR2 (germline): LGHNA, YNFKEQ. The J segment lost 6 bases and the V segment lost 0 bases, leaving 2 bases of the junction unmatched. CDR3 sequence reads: CASSQELAGDDTQYF. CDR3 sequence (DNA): TGTGCCAGCAGCCAAGAACTAGCGGGGGACGATACGCAGTATTTT.

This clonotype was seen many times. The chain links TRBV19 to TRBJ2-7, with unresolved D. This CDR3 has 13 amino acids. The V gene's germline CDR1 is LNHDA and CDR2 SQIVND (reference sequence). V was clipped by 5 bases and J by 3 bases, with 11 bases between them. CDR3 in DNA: TGTGCCAGTAGTCCCCGGACGGTCTACGAGCAGTACTTC. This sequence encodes CASSPRTVYEQYF.